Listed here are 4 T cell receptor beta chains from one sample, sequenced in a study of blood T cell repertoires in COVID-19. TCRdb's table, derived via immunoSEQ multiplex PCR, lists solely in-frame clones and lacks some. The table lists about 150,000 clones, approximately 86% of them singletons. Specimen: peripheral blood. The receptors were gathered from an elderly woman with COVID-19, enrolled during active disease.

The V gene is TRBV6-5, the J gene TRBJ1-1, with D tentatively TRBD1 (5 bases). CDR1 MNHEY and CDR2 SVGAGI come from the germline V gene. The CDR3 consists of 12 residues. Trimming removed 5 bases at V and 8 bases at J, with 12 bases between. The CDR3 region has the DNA TGTGCCAGCAGTCCGGGGGGTAGCGAAGCTTTCTTT. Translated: CASSPGGSEAFF.

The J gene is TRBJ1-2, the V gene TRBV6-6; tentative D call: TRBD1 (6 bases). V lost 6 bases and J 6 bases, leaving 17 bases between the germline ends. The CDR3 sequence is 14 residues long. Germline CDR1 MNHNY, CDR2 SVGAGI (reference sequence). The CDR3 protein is CASSQRTALDGYTF. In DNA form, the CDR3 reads TGTGCCAGCAGCCAGCGGACAGCACTTGATGGCTACACCTTC.

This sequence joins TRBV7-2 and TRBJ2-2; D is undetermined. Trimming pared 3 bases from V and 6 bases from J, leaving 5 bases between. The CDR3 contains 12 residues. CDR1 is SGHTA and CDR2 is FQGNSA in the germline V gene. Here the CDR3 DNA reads TGTGCCAGCAGCTTGGGCGCCGGGGAGCTGTTTTTT. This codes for CASSLGAGELFF.

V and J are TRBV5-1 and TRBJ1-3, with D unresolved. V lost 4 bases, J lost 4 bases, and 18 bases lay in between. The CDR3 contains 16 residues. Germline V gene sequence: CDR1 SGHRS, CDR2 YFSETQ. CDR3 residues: CASSQRPGVMGNTIYF. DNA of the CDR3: TGCGCCAGCAGCCAAAGGCCGGGTGTAATGGGAAACACCATATATTTT. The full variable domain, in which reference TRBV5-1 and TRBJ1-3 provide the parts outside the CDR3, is KAGVTQTPRYLIKTRGQQVTLSCSPISGHRSVSWYQQTPGQGLQFLFEYFSETQRNKGNFPGRFSGRQFSNSRSEMNVSTLELGDSALYLCASSQRPGVMGNTIYFGEGSWLTVV.